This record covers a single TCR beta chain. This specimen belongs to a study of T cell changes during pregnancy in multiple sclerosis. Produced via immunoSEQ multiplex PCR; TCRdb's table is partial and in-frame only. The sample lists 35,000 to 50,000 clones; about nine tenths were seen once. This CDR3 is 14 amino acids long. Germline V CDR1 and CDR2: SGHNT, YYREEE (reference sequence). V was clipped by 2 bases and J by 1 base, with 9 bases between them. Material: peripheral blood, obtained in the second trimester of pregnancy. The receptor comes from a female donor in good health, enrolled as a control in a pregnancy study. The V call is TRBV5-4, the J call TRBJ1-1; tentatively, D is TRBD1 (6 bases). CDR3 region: CASSLGRGNTEAFF. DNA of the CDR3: TGTGCCAGCAGCTTAGGCAGGGGGAACACTGAAGCTTTCTTT.